This T cell receptor (beta chain) was documented in a study of CD8 T cells in ankylosing spondylitis. Germline CDR1 and CDR2: DFQATT and SNEGSKA (reference sequence). The CDR3 covers 14 residues. The V gene end was trimmed by 1 base and the J gene end by 12 bases; junction bases not matched to a gene: 13. TCRdb analysed the 5' RACE reads with MiXCR anew, one entry per CDR3 protein. The repertoire has 200,000 to 300,000 distinct CDR3 sequences, around 25% of them found once; the top ten carry over 0.55%. This clonotype was counted many times. The sequencing sample was made of blood, either unsorted or a sorted T cell fraction (not recorded which). The chain couples TRBV20-1 to TRBJ2-7; 9 bases are shared with TRBD1. This TCR was sampled from a male donor with ankylosing spondylitis or in good health (not recorded which). The CDR3 DNA reads TGCAGTGCTAGAGTTTCGAACAGGGGGCCCGGCGTGTACTTC. Protein sequence: CSARVSNRGPGVYF.